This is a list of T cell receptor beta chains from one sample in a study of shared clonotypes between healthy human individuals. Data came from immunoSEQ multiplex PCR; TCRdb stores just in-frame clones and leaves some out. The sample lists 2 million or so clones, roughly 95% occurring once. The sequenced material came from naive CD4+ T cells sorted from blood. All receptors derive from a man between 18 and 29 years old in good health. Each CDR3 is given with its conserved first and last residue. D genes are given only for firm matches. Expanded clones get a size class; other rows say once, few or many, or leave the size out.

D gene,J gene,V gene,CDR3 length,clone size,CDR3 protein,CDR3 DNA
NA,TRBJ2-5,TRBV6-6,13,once,CASSYSNWETQYF,TGTGCCAGCAGTTACTCGAACTGGGAGACCCAGTACTTC
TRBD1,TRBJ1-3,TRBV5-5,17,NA,CASSSPTGANSGNTIYF,TGTGCCAGCAGCTCGCCGACAGGGGCCAACTCTGGAAACACCATATATTTT
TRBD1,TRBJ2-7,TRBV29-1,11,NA,CSADRGGEQYF,TGCAGCGCCGACAGGGGGGGAGAGCAGTACTTC
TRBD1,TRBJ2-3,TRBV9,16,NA,CASSPGTAPSTDTQYF,TGTGCCAGCAGCCCAGGGACAGCCCCTAGCACAGATACGCAGTATTTT
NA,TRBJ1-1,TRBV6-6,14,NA,CASSLSSGNTEAFF,TGTGCCAGCAGCCTCTCCTCGGGAAACACTGAAGCTTTCTTT
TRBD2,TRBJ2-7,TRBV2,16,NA,CASSPSGGATSYEQYF,TGTGCCAGCAGTCCATCCGGGGGGGCGACGTCCTACGAGCAGTACTTC
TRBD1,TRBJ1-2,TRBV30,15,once,CAWSRLGQGNYGYTF,TGTGCCTGGAGTAGACTGGGACAGGGGAACTATGGCTACACCTTC
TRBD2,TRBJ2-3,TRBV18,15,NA,CASAPTSYRTDTQYF,TGTGCCAGCGCCCCGACTAGCTATCGCACAGATACGCAGTATTTT
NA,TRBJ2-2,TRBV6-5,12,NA,CASSFLAGELFF,TGTGCCAGCAGTTTTCTAGCCGGGGAGCTGTTTTTT
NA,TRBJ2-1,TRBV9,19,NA,CASSVSSSEGSPKSNEQFF,TGTGCCAGCAGCGTTAGTAGTTCCGAAGGTAGCCCGAAGTCCAATGAGCAGTTCTTC
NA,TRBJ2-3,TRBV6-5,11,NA,CASRSPDTQYF,TGTGCCAGCAGGAGCCCAGATACGCAGTATTTT
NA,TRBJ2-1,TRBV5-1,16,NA,CASSLFRDSSYNEQFF,TGCGCCAGCAGCTTGTTTCGGGATAGCTCCTACAATGAGCAGTTCTTC
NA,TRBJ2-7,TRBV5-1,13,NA,CASQIQQGSEQYF,TGCGCCAGCCAGATTCAGCAGGGCTCCGAGCAGTACTTC
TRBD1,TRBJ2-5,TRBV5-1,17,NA,CASSPNDRGRTQETQYF,TGCGCCAGCAGCCCAAACGACAGGGGGCGGACACAAGAGACCCAGTACTTC
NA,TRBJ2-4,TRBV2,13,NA,CASSGDYKNIQYF,TGTGCCAGCAGTGGAGACTACAAAAACATTCAGTACTTC
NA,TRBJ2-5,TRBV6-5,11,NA,CASSSRETQYF,TGTGCCAGCAGCTCTAGGGAGACCCAGTACTTC